Below, 10 T cell receptor beta chains from the same sample are listed, as sequenced in a study of multiple sclerosis patients with progressive multifocal leukoencephalopathy. Time point defined: time of PML onset. The assay was immunoSEQ multiplex PCR, and TCRdb's table has in-frame clones only and misses some. Found here are about 30,000 clones, roughly 90% of them singletons; the top ten hold 3% to 3.5%. Sequences were derived from PBMCs, sampled from a patient treated with natalizumab. Source of these receptors: a human donor with progressive multifocal leukoencephalopathy.

This clone was found once. The rearrangement joins TRBV2 to TRBJ2-6; a possible D gene is TRBD1 (6 bases). Trimming took off 6 bases at V and 0 bases at J, with 15 bases between the two ends. Germline V lookup: CDR1 SNHLY, CDR2 FYNNEI. The CDR3 spans 17 residues. The CDR3 here is CASSPPGATSGANVLTF. Written as DNA, the CDR3 is TGTGCCAGCAGCCCGCCAGGGGCGACCTCTGGGGCCAACGTCCTGACTTTC.

This chain connects TRBV5-4 to TRBJ1-2; maybe TRBD1 (5 bases). Trimming took off 4 bases at V and 0 bases at J, with 13 bases between the two ends. CDR1 and CDR2 from the germline V gene are SGHNT and YYREEE (reference sequence). The CDR3 runs to 15 residues. CDR3: CASSVDLGANYGYTF. CDR3 sequence (DNA): TGTGCCAGCAGCGTGGACCTAGGGGCTAACTATGGCTACACCTTC.

There are a few counts of this clone. The chain is built from TRBV5-1 and TRBJ1-5; the match to TRBD1 covers 7 bases. The trim removed 1 base at V and 4 bases at J, leaving 2 bases unmatched. Germline V gene lookup returns CDR1 SGHRS and CDR2 YFSETQ. The CDR3 spans 14 residues. The DNA of the CDR3 is TGCGCCAGCAGCTTGACAGGGGAGAATCAGCCCCAGCATTTT. Translating gives CASSLTGENQPQHF.

J is TRBJ2-1 and V is TRBV29-1, with a possible D match to TRBD1 (6 bases). This CDR3 is built from 15 residues. Germline-derived CDR1 and CDR2 are SQVTM and ANQGSEA. The V and J ends lost 5 bases and 4 bases respectively, with 18 bases between them. The chain's CDR3 is CSVPNKGGSYNEQFF. DNA for the CDR3: TGCAGCGTTCCAAATAAAGGGGGTAGTTACAATGAGCAGTTCTTC.

This sequence joins TRBV29-1 and TRBJ2-1; 9 bases are shared with TRBD2. J was trimmed by 7 bases and V by 7 bases; bases with no gene match: 17. CDR1 is SQVTM and CDR2 is ANQGSEA in the germline V gene. This CDR3 is built from 16 residues. The CDR3 here is CSARTPLAGSGNEQFF. CDR3 coding DNA: TGCAGCGCCCGCACCCCTCTAGCGGGGAGCGGGAATGAGCAGTTCTTC.

The chain carries TRBV7-8 and TRBJ2-3; perhaps D is TRBD1 or TRBD2 (6 bases each). Germline assignment: CDR1 SGHVS and CDR2 FQNEAQ. V lost 4 bases, J lost 2 bases, and 13 bases lay in between. The CDR3 length is 15 residues. The CDR3 reads CASSSGGRNTDTQYF. The CDR3 nucleotides are TGTGCCAGCAGCTCCGGGGGCCGAAACACAGATACGCAGTATTTT.

This chain links TRBV4-3 with TRBJ2-6, with a possible D match to TRBD1 (6 bases). The V and J ends lost 0 bases and 0 bases respectively, with 12 bases between them. Germline CDR1 is LGHNA and CDR2 is YSLEER. There are 18 residues in the CDR3. CDR3 sequence reads: CASSQEAGVRSGANVLTF. In nucleotides, the CDR3 is TGCGCCAGCAGCCAAGAGGCAGGGGTCCGCTCTGGGGCCAACGTCCTGACTTTC.

The chain joins TRBV2 to TRBJ2-3; 9 bases are shared with TRBD2. The CDR3 sequence is 14 residues long. Germline lookup yields CDR1 SNHLY and CDR2 FYNNEI. With 5 bases clipped from V and 7 bases from J, the junction kept 7 bases outside the gene matches. The CDR3 DNA follows: TGTGCCAGCAGTCGGCGGGAGGGTGGAAATACGCAGTATTTT. This codes for CASSRREGGNTQYF.

This chain connects TRBV28 to TRBJ2-7; TRBD2 might be the D (5 bases). The CDR3 contains 16 residues. CDR1 MDHEN and CDR2 SYDVKM come from the germline V gene. Deletions cut 4 bases from V and 0 bases from J, with 16 bases between. This chain's CDR3 is CASSSPHERSSYEQYF. CDR3 in DNA: TGTGCCAGCAGTTCCCCTCACGAGCGGAGCTCCTACGAGCAGTACTTC. Based on the CDR3 plus reference TRBV28 and TRBJ2-7, the full variable domain is DVKVTQSSRYLVKRTGEKVFLECVQDMDHENMFWYRQDPGLGLRLIYFSYDVKMKEKGDIPEGYSVSREKKERFSLILESASTNQTSMYLCASSSPHERSSYEQYFGPGTRLTVT.

This clone appeared once. The genes are TRBV2 and TRBJ1-1; D is ambiguous. Trimming left V 4 bases short and J 5 bases short, with 8 bases between. This CDR3 is built from 12 residues. Germline V gene lookup returns CDR1 SNHLY and CDR2 FYNNEI. CDR3 protein: CASSVTLTEAFF. The CDR3 DNA reads as TGTGCCAGCAGTGTTACATTAACTGAAGCTTTCTTT.